This T cell receptor beta chain originates from a study of blood T cells in healthy people across ages. Concerning this clonotype: Its antigen is undetermined.

Primers used in a second PCR of about 6 to 11 cycles were a sample-barcoded 5' primer and a J-beta primer mix. TCRdb reprocessed the 5' RACE reads with MiXCR, giving one entry per CDR3 protein. The data contain 800,000 to 950,000 distinct CDR3 sequences, 25% to 35% of them seen just once; the ten biggest clones take up 10%. Study conclusions and caveats: Comparison with aged donors showed that long-lived donors had more naive CD4+ cells and higher diversity.

Per sample, at least 6 micrograms of total RNA were extracted. The CDR3 sequence is 15 residues long. V gave up 7 bases and J gave up 7 bases, with 17 bases separating them. Germline CDR1 reads MNHNS; CDR2 reads SASEGT. The same sample was also studied in work on T cells of mothers and their children. That paper states: The authors used all extracted RNA for cDNA synthesis, at approximately 1.5 ug per 15 ul. The second PCR used the M1S primer, and this primer added sample barcodes and 2-4 random nucleotides.

This chain uses TRBV6-1 with TRBJ1-6; the D is unclear. The sequence came from a woman aged 40-49 years in good health. Sequenced sample: blood. This CDR3 reads CASKALRSNNSPLHF. The CDR3 DNA sequence: TGTGCCAGCAAAGCCCTCAGAAGTAACAATTCACCCCTCCACTTT.